Below, 26 T cell receptor beta chains from the same sample are listed, as sequenced in a study of cytomegalovirus exposure and HLA in healthy donors. Only in-frame clones appear in the TCRdb table, and some are missing; sequencing was by immunoSEQ multiplex PCR. The sample has 260,000 or so clones, roughly 89% seen once. Input material: PBMCs. These TCRs come from a man between 18 and 29 years old in good health and CMV-seronegative.

The chain links TRBV20-1 to TRBJ1-1; no definite D call. The ends were cut back, 5 bases at V and 11 bases at J, with 15 bases in the middle. The CDR3 sequence is 11 residues long. Germline lookup yields CDR1 DFQATT and CDR2 SNEGSKA (reference sequence). The CDR3 nucleotides are TGCAGTGCTTTCGGTCCCTCCCGGGCTTTCTTT. Its translation is CSAFGPSRAFF.

A note on this clone: This same CDR3 is encoded by further DNA sequences in the sample. The chain links TRBV5-1 to TRBJ2-1; TRBD2 agrees at 8 bases. The CDR3 has 15 amino acids. After removal of 4 bases from V and 3 bases from J, the junction contained 6 bases not matched to a gene. CDR1 SGHRS and CDR2 YFSETQ come from the germline V gene. In DNA, the CDR3 is TGCGCCAGCAGCCCGTCGGGGGGGGTCTACAATGAGCAGTTCTTC. This sequence encodes CASSPSGGVYNEQFF.

This chain connects TRBV7-2 to TRBJ2-5; D is uncertain. The CDR3 has 12 amino acids. Germline-derived CDR1 and CDR2 are SGHTA and FQGNSA. Trimming pared 4 bases from V and 5 bases from J, leaving 8 bases between. In DNA form, the CDR3 reads TGTGCCAGCAGCTCGACGAGGGAGACCCAGTACTTC. This sequence encodes CASSSTRETQYF. The whole variable domain, filled in from reference TRBV7-2 and TRBJ2-5, reads GAGVSQSPSNKVTEKGKDVELRCDPISGHTALYWYRQSLGQGLEFLIYFQGNSAPDKSGLPSDRFSAERTGGSVSTLTIQRTQQEDSAVYLCASSSTRETQYFGPGTRLLVL.

V and J are TRBV6-5 and TRBJ1-6; 7 bases are shared with TRBD1. CDR3 length equals 13 residues. The V and J ends lost 4 bases and 9 bases, in that order; junction bases with no gene match: 3. CDR1 and CDR2 from the germline V gene are MNHEY and SVGAGI. CDR3 sequence (DNA): TGTGCCAGCAGTTTGGGACAGATTTCACCCCTCCACTTT. Encoded protein: CASSLGQISPLHF.

This chain links TRBV6-1 with TRBJ2-1, with D maybe TRBD1 (5 bases). The CDR3 runs to 14 residues. With 3 bases removed from V and 6 bases from J, the gap between germline ends came to 12 bases. In germline, CDR1 is MNHNS, CDR2 SASEGT. The CDR3 here is CASSETVRGNEQFF. The DNA of the CDR3 is TGTGCCAGCAGTGAGACCGTAAGGGGCAATGAGCAGTTCTTC.

The genes are TRBV5-1 and TRBJ2-7, with TRBD2 matching over 8 bases. This CDR3 is 15 amino acids long. The germline CDR1 and CDR2 sequences are SGHRS and YFSETQ. Trimming took 0 bases from V and 4 from J; bases not matched to a gene: 6. The CDR3 nucleotides are TGCGCCAGCAGCTTGGACCCTAGCGGGTTATACGAGCAGTACTTC. Residues: CASSLDPSGLYEQYF.

V and J are TRBV7-9 and TRBJ2-1; 8 positions match TRBD2. Germline CDR1 reads SEHNR; CDR2 reads FQNEAQ (reference sequence). This CDR3 spans 15 amino acids. Unmatched junction bases numbered 15, after V lost 5 bases and J lost 12 bases. CDR3 DNA sequence: TGTGCCAGCAGCCCGGGAGGGGGGGCGCGAATTGGGCAGTTCTTC. It codes for CASSPGGGARIGQFF. The full variable domain, completed using reference TRBV7-9 and TRBJ2-1, is DTGVSQNPRHKITKRGQNVTFRCDPISEHNRLYWYRQTLGQGPEFLTYFQNEAQLEKSRLLSDRFSAERPKGSFSTLEIQRTEQGDSAMYLCASSPGGGARIGQFFGPGTRLTVL.

The rearrangement links TRBV27 to TRBJ2-1, with TRBD2 matching 7 bases. Germline V gene data show CDR1 as MNHEY and CDR2 as SMNVEV (reference sequence). The CDR3 extends over 16 amino acids. With V trimmed by 6 bases and J by 4 bases, 12 bases remained unmatched. The DNA for the CDR3 is TGTGCCAGCAGGGGGGGGACTTTCAACCTATACAATGAGCAGTTCTTC. It codes for CASRGGTFNLYNEQFF.

The genes are TRBV11-3 and TRBJ2-3; a weak D match, TRBD2 (6 bases). The CDR3 runs to 14 residues. The V gene's germline CDR1 is SGHNT and CDR2 YENEEA. V lost 8 bases and J 4 bases, leaving 16 bases between the germline ends. The CDR3 coding sequence is TGTGCCAGCGGGGGGTCCCTTGCCTCAGATACGCAGTATTTT. Amino acids: CASGGSLASDTQYF.

This clone came up many times. The V call is TRBV7-2, the J call TRBJ1-4; a weak D match, TRBD1 (5 bases). Germline V gene sequence: CDR1 SGHTA, CDR2 FQGNSA. This CDR3 contains 15 residues. The V end was cut by 5 bases, the J end by 3 bases, with 13 bases between. The CDR3 sequence: CASSRKTASNEKLFF. The CDR3 region has the DNA TGTGCCAGCAGCCGCAAGACAGCCTCTAATGAAAAACTGTTTTTT.

The sample holds one count of this clone. The CDR3 bases are TGCGCCAGCAGCCGACTAGGAGGTGGTGAAAAACTGTTTTTT. The encoded protein is CASSRLGGGEKLFF. The genes are TRBV5-1 and TRBJ1-4, with D unresolved. The V end lost 4 bases, the J end lost 7 bases, and 14 bases lay between the germline ends. CDR3 size: 14 residues. Germline V gene sequence: CDR1 SGHRS, CDR2 YFSETQ.

The chain has TRBV5-1 and TRBJ1-6; 7 bases match TRBD1. The CDR3 extends over 16 amino acids. Germline V lookup: CDR1 SGHRS, CDR2 YFSETQ. Trimming took 4 bases from V and 3 from J; bases not matched to a gene: 7. CDR3 in amino acids: CASSPKGAFYNSPLHF. CDR3 nucleotides: TGCGCCAGCAGCCCGAAGGGGGCCTTCTATAATTCACCCCTCCACTTT.

The J gene is TRBJ1-1, the V gene TRBV27; D not resolved. Germline CDR1 and CDR2: MNHEY and SMNVEV (reference sequence). V lost 5 bases to trimming and J lost 5 bases, with 6 bases between them. This CDR3 has 11 residues. The DNA of the CDR3 is TGTGCCAGCAGTCGGGGAACTGAAGCTTTCTTT. Its protein is CASSRGTEAFF.

J is TRBJ2-2 and V is TRBV7-8; D possibly corresponds to TRBD1 (5 bases). The germline gives CDR1 SGHVS, CDR2 FQNEAQ. This CDR3 region has 15 residues. The V gene lost 2 bases and the J gene lost 6 bases, with 13 bases spanning the gap. DNA of the CDR3: TGTGCCAGCAGCTTAAGCAGGGTAGTCGCCGGGGAGCTGTTTTTT. Encoded protein: CASSLSRVVAGELFF.

The J gene is TRBJ2-2, the V gene TRBV7-8, with a tentative D call TRBD2 (5 bases). The CDR3 length is 15 residues. Trimming removed 3 bases from V and 4 bases from J, with 12 bases in between. Germline CDR1 SGHVS, CDR2 FQNEAQ. The CDR3 spells CASSFAPEGTGELFF. In nucleotides, the CDR3 is TGTGCCAGCAGCTTTGCCCCCGAGGGCACCGGGGAGCTGTTTTTT.

The J gene is TRBJ1-2, the V gene TRBV19; D may be TRBD1 (6 bases). The CDR3 extends over 15 amino acids. CDR1 is LNHDA, CDR2 SQIVND, per germline (reference sequence). Trimming shortened V by 5 bases and J by 3 bases, and 16 bases separated the two germline ends. The CDR3 reads CASSDTGKGDYGYTF. CDR3 nucleotide sequence: TGTGCCAGTAGTGACACAGGGAAAGGTGACTATGGCTACACCTTC.

This clone was counted only a few times. The genes are TRBV2 and TRBJ1-6; 7 bases fit TRBD1. The trim removed 5 bases at V and 7 bases at J, leaving 5 bases unmatched. The germline V gene has CDR1 SNHLY and CDR2 FYNNEI. This CDR3 has 14 residues. The CDR3 bases are TGTGCCAGCAGTACCGACAGGGTGAATTCACCCCTCCACTTT. It codes for CASSTDRVNSPLHF. Supplemented by reference TRBV2 and TRBJ1-6, the full variable domain reads EPEVTQTPSHQVTQMGQEVILRCVPISNHLYFYWYRQILGQKVEFLVSFYNNEISEKSEIFDDQFSVERPDGSNFTLKIRSTKLEDSAMYFCASSTDRVNSPLHFGNGTRLTVT.

The V gene is TRBV2, the J gene TRBJ1-3; unclear D gene. The ends were cut back, 3 bases at V and 7 bases at J, with 10 bases in the middle. Germline lookup yields CDR1 SNHLY and CDR2 FYNNEI. This CDR3 is 13 amino acids long. CDR3 sequence (DNA): TGTGCCAGCAGTGACACTTTGAGGAACACCATATATTTT. Residues: CASSDTLRNTIYF.

The chain combines TRBV6-5 with TRBJ1-1; a weak D match, TRBD1 (6 bases). The CDR3 extends over 14 amino acids. Germline-derived CDR1 and CDR2 are MNHEY and SVGAGI. The V end lost 4 bases, the J end lost 10 bases, and 19 bases lay between the germline ends. The DNA for the CDR3 is TGTGCCAGCAGTTCTAGGGGGAACCACGGTGGAGCTTTCTTT. This encodes CASSSRGNHGGAFF.

This clone is a singleton in its sample. For the CDR3, the DNA is TGTGCCACCAGCAGAGATTTAACAGTGCCTATTCAGTACTTC. Its protein is CATSRDLTVPIQYF. The chain recombines TRBV15 with TRBJ2-4; no definite D call. Trimming pared 0 bases from V and 10 bases from J, leaving 13 bases between. The V gene's germline CDR1 is LNHNV and CDR2 YYDKDF (reference sequence). This CDR3 has 14 amino acids.

The V gene is TRBV29-1, the J gene TRBJ1-1; 7 bases map to TRBD1. The CDR3 has 14 amino acids. The germline V gene encodes CDR1 SQVTM and CDR2 ANQGSEA. V was pared by 2 bases and J by 5 bases, with 8 bases of the junction left unmatched. CDR3 sequence reads: CSVELSTGSTEAFF. CDR3 nucleotide sequence: TGCAGCGTTGAACTGTCGACAGGGTCAACTGAAGCTTTCTTT. The full variable domain, rest sourced from reference TRBV29-1 and TRBJ1-1, is SAVISQKPSRDICQRGTSLTIQCQVDSQVTMMFWYRQQPGQSLTLIATANQGSEATYESGFVIDKFPISRPNLTFSTLTVSNMSPEDSSIYLCSVELSTGSTEAFFGQGTRLTVV.

This clone was found a few times. As DNA, the CDR3 is TGCGCCAGCACGGGACAGGGGGAAGATGAGCAGTACTTC. It yields the protein CASTGQGEDEQYF. The V and J genes are TRBV10-2 and TRBJ2-7, with 11 bases matching TRBD1. From germline, CDR1 is WSHSY and CDR2 SAAADI. The CDR3 runs 13 residues. V dropped 7 bases and J dropped 7; count of bases not matched to a gene: 6.

The chain employs TRBV7-2 and TRBJ2-2; tentative D call: TRBD2 (6 bases). Germline values: CDR1 SGHTA, CDR2 FQGNSA. Trimming shortened V by 8 bases and J by 2 bases, and 21 bases separated the two germline ends. The length of the CDR3 is 17 residues. CDR3 bases: TGTGCCAGCTTGGCCTTTCCCGGGGGTGGTAACACCGGGGAGCTGTTTTTT. This gives the protein CASLAFPGGGNTGELFF.

The genes are TRBV5-1 and TRBJ2-3; 7 positions match TRBD2. Germline values: CDR1 SGHRS, CDR2 YFSETQ. V shed 0 bases and J 0 bases; nucleotides not matched to a gene: 4. The CDR3 length is 16 residues. CDR3 bases: TGCGCCAGCAGCTTGGGTACTAGCGATAGCACAGATACGCAGTATTTT. This encodes CASSLGTSDSTDTQYF.

The chain couples TRBV27 to TRBJ2-3; 8 positions agree with TRBD2. The CDR3 loop spans 16 amino acids. V shed 6 bases and J 4 bases; nucleotides not matched to a gene: 12. Looked up from germline, CDR1 is MNHEY and CDR2 is SMNVEV (reference sequence). In nucleotides, the CDR3 is TGTGCCAGCAGACTAAACCCGGGACTAGGAGCAGATACGCAGTATTTT. Translation: CASRLNPGLGADTQYF.

V usage is TRBV5-8 and J usage is TRBJ2-7; D remains ambiguous. Germline lookup yields CDR1 SGHTS and CDR2 YDEGEE. V was trimmed by 0 bases and J by 2 bases, leaving 6 bases between them. CDR3 length: 13 residues. DNA for the CDR3: TGTGCCAGCAGCTTGGCCGGTACCTACGAGCAGTACTTC. Translated, it gives CASSLAGTYEQYF.